The T cell receptor (beta chain) described here comes from a study of blood T cells in healthy people across ages. A J-beta primer mix and a sample-barcoded 5' primer were used in a second PCR of about 7 to 12 cycles. TCRdb processed the 5' RACE reads anew with MiXCR; each CDR3 protein has one entry. The sample consists of around 2 million distinct CDR3 sequences, around 40% of them appearing once. The V and J ends lost 0 bases and 2 bases respectively, with 18 bases between them. Germline V gives CDR1 DFQATT, CDR2 SNEGSKA (reference sequence). This CDR3 region has 17 residues. The sequence was collected from a human donor in good health. Sequences were obtained from blood. This chain connects TRBV20-1 to TRBJ2-3, with D tentatively TRBD2 (7 bases). This chain's CDR3 is CSARDLWGRGSTDTQYF. CDR3 nucleotide sequence: TGCAGTGCTAGAGATCTCTGGGGGCGGGGGTCCACAGATACGCAGTATTTT.